This note documents a single TCR beta chain sequence. No antigen is known for it. The sample is drawn from a study of long-term antiretroviral therapy in people with HIV. Study-level background: By about a decade, the earliest samples predate the 2015 immediate-ART recommendation.

The CDR3 has 14 amino acids. With V trimmed by 6 bases and J by 2 bases, 4 bases remained unmatched. The germline V gene has CDR1 MNHEY and CDR2 SVGAGI. Every specimen provided roughly 0.95-11 million cryopreserved PBMC before DNA extraction took place. Researchers ran immunoSEQ v3.0 at survey level. Assay: immunoSEQ multiplex PCR; the TCRdb copy retains only in-frame clones and omits some. The table has about 22,000 clones, roughly 85% seen once; the top ten hold 9% to 10%. General study points: HIV repertoire CDR3 lengths ranged less widely than those of controls. Collection of the blood took place between about 2004 and 2017. The ART regimens in use then may have been less effective than current ones.

This clonotype originated in a woman aged 40 to 50 with HIV. J is TRBJ1-2 and V is TRBV6-5; 9 bases fit TRBD1. The starting material was unsorted PBMCs, obtained 1.2 years after starting antiretroviral therapy. In DNA form, the CDR3 reads TGTGCCAGCAGGCAACAGGGGGCAAACTATGGCTACACCTTC. Encoded protein: CASRQQGANYGYTF.